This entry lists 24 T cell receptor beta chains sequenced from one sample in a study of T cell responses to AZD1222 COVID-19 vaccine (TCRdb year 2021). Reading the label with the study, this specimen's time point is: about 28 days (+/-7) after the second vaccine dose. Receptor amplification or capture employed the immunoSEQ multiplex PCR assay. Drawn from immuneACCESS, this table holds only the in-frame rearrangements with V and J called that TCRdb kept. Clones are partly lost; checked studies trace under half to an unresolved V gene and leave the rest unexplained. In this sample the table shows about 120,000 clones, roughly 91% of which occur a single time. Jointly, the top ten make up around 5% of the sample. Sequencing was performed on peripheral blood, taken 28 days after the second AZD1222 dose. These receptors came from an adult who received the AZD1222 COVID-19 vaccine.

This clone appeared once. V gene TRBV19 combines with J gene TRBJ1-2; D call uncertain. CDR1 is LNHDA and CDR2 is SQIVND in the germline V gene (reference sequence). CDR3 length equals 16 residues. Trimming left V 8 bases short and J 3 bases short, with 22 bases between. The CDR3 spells CASAEGSTILYYGYTF. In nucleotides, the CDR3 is TGTGCCAGTGCTGAGGGATCCACCATCCTGTACTATGGCTACACCTTC.

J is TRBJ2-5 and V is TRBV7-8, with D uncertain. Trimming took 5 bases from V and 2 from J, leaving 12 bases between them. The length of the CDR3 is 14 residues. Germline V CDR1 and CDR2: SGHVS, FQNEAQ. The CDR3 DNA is TGTGCCAGCAGCCCGCGTTCTAAACAAGAGACCCAGTACTTC. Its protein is CASSPRSKQETQYF.

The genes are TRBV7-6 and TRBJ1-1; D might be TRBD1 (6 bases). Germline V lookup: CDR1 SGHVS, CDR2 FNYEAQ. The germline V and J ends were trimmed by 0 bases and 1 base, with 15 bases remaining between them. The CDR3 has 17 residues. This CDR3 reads CASSLARSYRENTEAFF. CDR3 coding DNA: TGTGCCAGCAGCTTAGCACGATCGTACAGGGAGAACACTGAAGCTTTCTTT.

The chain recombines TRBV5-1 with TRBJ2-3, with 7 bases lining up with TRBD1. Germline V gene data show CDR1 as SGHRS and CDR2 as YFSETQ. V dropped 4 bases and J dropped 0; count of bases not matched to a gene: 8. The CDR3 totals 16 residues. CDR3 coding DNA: TGCGCCAGCAGCCGGCTGGGGGACAGAAGCACAGATACGCAGTATTTT. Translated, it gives CASSRLGDRSTDTQYF.

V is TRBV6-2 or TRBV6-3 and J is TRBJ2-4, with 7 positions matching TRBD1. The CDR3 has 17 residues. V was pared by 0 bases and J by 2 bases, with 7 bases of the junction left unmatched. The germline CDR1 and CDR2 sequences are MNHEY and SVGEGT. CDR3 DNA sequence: TGTGCCAGCAGTTACTCGATTAGGGGGCGATCCAAAAACATTCAGTACTTC. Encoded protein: CASSYSIRGRSKNIQYF.

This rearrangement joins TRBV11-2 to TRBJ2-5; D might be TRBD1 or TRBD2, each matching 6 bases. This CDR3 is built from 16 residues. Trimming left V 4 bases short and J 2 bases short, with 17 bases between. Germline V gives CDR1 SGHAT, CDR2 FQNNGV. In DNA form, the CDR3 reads TGTGCCAGCAGCTCAATGAGGGGGGTAGCACAAGAGACCCAGTACTTC. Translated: CASSSMRGVAQETQYF.

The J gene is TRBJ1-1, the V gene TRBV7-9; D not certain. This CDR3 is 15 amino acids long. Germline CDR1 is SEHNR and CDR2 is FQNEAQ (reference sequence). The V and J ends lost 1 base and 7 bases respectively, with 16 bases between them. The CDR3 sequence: CASSLVLLEENEAFF. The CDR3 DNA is TGTGCCAGCAGCTTAGTTTTGTTGGAGGAGAATGAAGCTTTCTTT.

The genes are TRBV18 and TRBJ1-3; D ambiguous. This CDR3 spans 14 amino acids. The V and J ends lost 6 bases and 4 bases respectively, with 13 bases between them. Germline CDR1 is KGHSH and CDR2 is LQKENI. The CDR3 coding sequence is TGTGCCAGCTCCCTAGAGGATTCGGGAAACACCATATATTTT. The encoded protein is CASSLEDSGNTIYF.

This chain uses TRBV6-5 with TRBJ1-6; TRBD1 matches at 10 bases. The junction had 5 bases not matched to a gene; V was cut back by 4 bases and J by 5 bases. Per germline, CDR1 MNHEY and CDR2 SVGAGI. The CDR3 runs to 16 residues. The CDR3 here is CASSLRQGANNSPLHF. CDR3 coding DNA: TGTGCCAGCAGTTTGAGACAGGGGGCGAATAATTCACCCCTCCACTTT.

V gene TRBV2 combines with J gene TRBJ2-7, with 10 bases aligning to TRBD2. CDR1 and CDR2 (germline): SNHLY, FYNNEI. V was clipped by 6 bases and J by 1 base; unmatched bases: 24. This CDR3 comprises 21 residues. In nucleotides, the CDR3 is TGTGCCAGCAGGACACTGGGGGGGGAATGGGCTAGCGGGAGTTATTCCTACGAGCAGTACTTC. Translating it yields CASRTLGGEWASGSYSYEQYF.

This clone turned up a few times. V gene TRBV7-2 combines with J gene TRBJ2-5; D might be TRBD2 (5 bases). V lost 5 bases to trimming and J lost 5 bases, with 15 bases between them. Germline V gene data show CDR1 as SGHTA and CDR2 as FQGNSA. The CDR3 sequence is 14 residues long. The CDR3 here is CASSNPGIWETQYF. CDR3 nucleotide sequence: TGTGCCAGCAGCAACCCCGGGATATGGGAGACCCAGTACTTC.

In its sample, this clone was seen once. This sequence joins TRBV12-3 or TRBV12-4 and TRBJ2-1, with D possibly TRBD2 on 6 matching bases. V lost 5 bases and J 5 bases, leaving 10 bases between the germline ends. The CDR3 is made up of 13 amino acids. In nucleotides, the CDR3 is TGTGCCAGCAGTACGGGAGCGCACAATGAGCAGTTCTTC. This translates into CASSTGAHNEQFF.

The CDR3 is CASSRPGNNQPQHF. The CDR3 DNA reads as TGTGCCAGCAGTCGACCCGGGAACAATCAGCCCCAGCATTTT. This chain uses TRBV6-4 with TRBJ1-5; D gene uncertain. V was trimmed by 5 bases and J by 3 bases, leaving 11 bases between them. The CDR3 extends over 14 amino acids. Germline V CDR1 and CDR2: MRHNA, SNTAGT.

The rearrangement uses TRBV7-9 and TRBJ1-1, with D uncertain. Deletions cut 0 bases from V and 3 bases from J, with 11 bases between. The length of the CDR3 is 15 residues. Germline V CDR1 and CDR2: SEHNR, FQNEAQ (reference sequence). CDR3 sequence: CASSLATVEYTEAFF. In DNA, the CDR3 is TGTGCCAGCAGCTTAGCAACAGTAGAATACACTGAAGCTTTCTTT.

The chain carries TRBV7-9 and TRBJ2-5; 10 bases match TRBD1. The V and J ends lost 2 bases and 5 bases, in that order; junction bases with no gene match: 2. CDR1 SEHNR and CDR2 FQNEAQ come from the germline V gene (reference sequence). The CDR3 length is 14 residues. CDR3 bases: TGTGCCAGCAGCTTAATGGGACAGGGGGAGACCCAGTACTTC. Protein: CASSLMGQGETQYF.

CDR3 loop: CASSRLGGGRTEAFF. The CDR3 DNA is TGTGCCAGCAGCCGTCTAGGCGGGGGCCGGACTGAAGCTTTCTTT. This chain joins TRBV7-2 and TRBJ1-1; D is possibly TRBD1 (6 bases). The CDR3 loop spans 15 amino acids. Looked up from germline, CDR1 is SGHTA and CDR2 is FQGNSA. The germline V and J ends were trimmed by 5 bases and 5 bases, with 18 bases remaining between them.

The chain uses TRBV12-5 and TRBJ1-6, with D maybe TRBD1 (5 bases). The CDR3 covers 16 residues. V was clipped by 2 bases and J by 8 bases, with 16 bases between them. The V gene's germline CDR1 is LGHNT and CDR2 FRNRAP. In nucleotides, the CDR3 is TGTGCTAGTGGTTTGTTTACCGGGACGGCTTATTCACCCCTCCACTTT. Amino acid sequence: CASGLFTGTAYSPLHF.

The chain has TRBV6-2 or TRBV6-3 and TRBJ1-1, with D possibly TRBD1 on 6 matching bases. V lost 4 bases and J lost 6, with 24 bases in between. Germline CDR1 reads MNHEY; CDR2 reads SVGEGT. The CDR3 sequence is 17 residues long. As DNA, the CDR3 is TGTGCCAGCAGTTTCCCCCTCGGCAGGGGTGAAGTCGCTGAAGCTTTCTTT. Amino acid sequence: CASSFPLGRGEVAEAFF.

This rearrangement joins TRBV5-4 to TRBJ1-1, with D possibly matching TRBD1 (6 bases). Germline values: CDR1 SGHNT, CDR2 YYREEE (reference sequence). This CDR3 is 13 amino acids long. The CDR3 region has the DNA TGTGCTACGGGGGGGGCCTCGAACACTGAAGCTTTCTTT. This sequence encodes CATGGASNTEAFF.

The CDR3 nucleotides are TGTGCCAGCAGTACACTGCTCGGGACAGGGATCAATGAGCAGTTCTTC. Translation: CASSTLLGTGINEQFF. V usage is TRBV27 and J usage is TRBJ2-1; 9 positions match TRBD1. The V segment lost 5 bases and the J segment 6 bases; nucleotides outside the gene matches: 11. The CDR3 is 16 amino acids. Germline-derived CDR1 and CDR2 are MNHEY and SMNVEV (reference sequence).

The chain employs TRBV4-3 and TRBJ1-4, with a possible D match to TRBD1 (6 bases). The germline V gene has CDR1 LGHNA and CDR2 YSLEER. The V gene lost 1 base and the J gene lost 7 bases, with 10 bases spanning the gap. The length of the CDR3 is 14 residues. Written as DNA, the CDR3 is TGCGCCAGCAGCCAAGGACAGGCTGGTGAAAAACTGTTTTTT. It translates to CASSQGQAGEKLFF.

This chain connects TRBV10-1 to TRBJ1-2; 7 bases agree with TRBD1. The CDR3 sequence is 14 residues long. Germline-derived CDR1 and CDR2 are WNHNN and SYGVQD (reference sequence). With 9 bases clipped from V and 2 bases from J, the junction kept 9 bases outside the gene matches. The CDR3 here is CARLRRGRNYGYTF. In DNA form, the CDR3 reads TGCGCCAGACTCCGAAGGGGGCGAAACTATGGCTACACCTTC.

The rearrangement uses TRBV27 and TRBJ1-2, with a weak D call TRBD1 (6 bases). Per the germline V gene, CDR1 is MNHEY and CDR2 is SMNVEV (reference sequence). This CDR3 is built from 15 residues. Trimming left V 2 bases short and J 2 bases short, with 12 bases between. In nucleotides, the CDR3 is TGTGCCAGCAGTTTAGCGGGGGCAGGGAACTATGGCTACACCTTC. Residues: CASSLAGAGNYGYTF.

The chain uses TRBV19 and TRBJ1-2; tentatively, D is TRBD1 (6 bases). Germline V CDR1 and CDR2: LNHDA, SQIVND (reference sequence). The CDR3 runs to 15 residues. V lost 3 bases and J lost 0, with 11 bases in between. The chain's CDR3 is CASSMTTGANYGYTF. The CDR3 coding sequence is TGTGCCAGTAGTATGACGACAGGAGCTAACTATGGCTACACCTTC.